The TCR beta chain described here comes from a study of blood T cell repertoires in COVID-19. Study information: Material from acute and convalescent COVID-19 was sourced from the United States, Italy and Spain. PBMCs, B-cell-depleted T cells, or T cells were the source of the cDNA or gDNA that made up the material.

Germline V CDR1 and CDR2: MNHEY, SVGEGT. This CDR3 is 14 amino acids long. The V end was cut by 2 bases, the J end by 1 base, with 8 bases between. Original processing notes: Amplification of reference gene primers provided the estimated nucleated cell counts. TCRdb's table, derived via immunoSEQ multiplex PCR, lists solely in-frame clones and lacks some. The DNA gave D and trimming, while V, J and clone size come from that table. The table lists some 300,000 clones, roughly nine tenths of them singletons, with about 2.5% in the top ten. Material for sequencing was peripheral blood. The TCR originated in a man aged 18 to 30 with active or convalescent COVID-19. The rearrangement joins TRBV6-2 or TRBV6-3 to TRBJ2-5, with unresolved D. The CDR3 protein is CASSYVRVQETQYF. In DNA, the CDR3 is TGTGCCAGCAGTTACGTCCGGGTCCAAGAGACCCAGTACTTC.